This T cell receptor beta chain was profiled in a study of T cells in Graves' hyperthyroidism and ophthalmopathy. Amplification targeted TCR beta CDR3 regions from RNA transcripts. RT-PCR in the first round (using the HTBI primer set) targeted the TCR CDR3. Via MiXCR, TCRdb re-called the multiplex PCR reads, giving one row per CDR3 protein. The profile shows about 590,000 distinct CDR3 sequences, 15% to 17% of them singletons. CDR3 size: 12 residues. Germline CDR1 SGHTA, CDR2 FQGTGA. J was trimmed by 5 bases and V by 11 bases; bases with no gene match: 5. This clonotype was observed many times. This rearrangement joins TRBV7-3 to TRBJ2-3; TRBD2 agrees at 9 bases. The TCR was taken from a woman aged 25 to 39 with Graves' hyperthyroidism. The material sequenced was blood. DNA for the CDR3: TGTGCCGGCCAACTAGCGGGAGATACGCAGTATTTT. Its protein product is CAGQLAGDTQYF.